This T cell receptor beta chain was recovered during a study of cytomegalovirus exposure and HLA in healthy donors. At the level of the study: The 100 to 150 validation repertoires and the 666 first-cohort repertoires shared a platform, a later analysis reported. General observations from the study: Despite most TCR sequences being rare, some public TCRs occurred in many donors.

Worth noting for this clone: Its antigen is unidentified.

TCRdb keeps only in-frame clones here, not all; method: immunoSEQ multiplex PCR. The repertoire has about 160,000 clones, 84% of them found once; the top ten carry about a tenth. Germline values: CDR1 MNHNY, CDR2 SVGAGI (reference sequence). CDR3 length equals 15 residues. V lost 5 bases to trimming and J lost 5 bases; unmatched junction nucleotides: 10. The sequence was collected from a man aged 25-45 years in good health and CMV-seropositive. The V and J genes are TRBV6-6 and TRBJ2-5; TRBD1 aligns across 8 bases. Sequencing was performed on PBMCs. The CDR3 is CASSVDRDWLETQYF. DNA of the CDR3: TGTGCCAGCAGTGTGGACAGGGACTGGTTGGAGACCCAGTACTTC.